This T cell receptor (beta chain) was profiled in a study of cytomegalovirus exposure and HLA in healthy donors. About the study: Earlier findings included about 120 million unique TCR beta sequences obtained from 180 million or so T cells. Overall study results and limits: There was a cluster of highly shared sequence variants that was likely a sequencing artifact. The study carried out a later analysis of TCR beta sequences. It associated roughly 17,000 of them with specific HLA alleles at a false discovery rate of 0.05.

Use of 60 Vbeta and 13 Jbeta primers characterized the PCR. The method was immunoSEQ multiplex PCR; TCRdb's version includes in-frame clones alone and lacks a portion of them. The sample has about 100,000 clones, under 90% seen once. CDR3 length: 17 residues. Per the germline V gene, CDR1 is MDHEN and CDR2 is SYDVKM. The J segment lost 5 bases and the V segment lost 7 bases, leaving 18 bases of the junction unmatched. As concerns this clone: Its antigen is not known.

This chain joins TRBV28 and TRBJ1-1, with 8 bases matching TRBD1. This TCR was sampled from a woman in her seventies in good health and CMV-seropositive. The sample consisted of PBMCs. As DNA, the CDR3 is TGTGCCAGCAACCCTCGGACAGGGTTTACAATTGTGACTGAAGCTTTCTTT. This encodes CASNPRTGFTIVTEAFF.